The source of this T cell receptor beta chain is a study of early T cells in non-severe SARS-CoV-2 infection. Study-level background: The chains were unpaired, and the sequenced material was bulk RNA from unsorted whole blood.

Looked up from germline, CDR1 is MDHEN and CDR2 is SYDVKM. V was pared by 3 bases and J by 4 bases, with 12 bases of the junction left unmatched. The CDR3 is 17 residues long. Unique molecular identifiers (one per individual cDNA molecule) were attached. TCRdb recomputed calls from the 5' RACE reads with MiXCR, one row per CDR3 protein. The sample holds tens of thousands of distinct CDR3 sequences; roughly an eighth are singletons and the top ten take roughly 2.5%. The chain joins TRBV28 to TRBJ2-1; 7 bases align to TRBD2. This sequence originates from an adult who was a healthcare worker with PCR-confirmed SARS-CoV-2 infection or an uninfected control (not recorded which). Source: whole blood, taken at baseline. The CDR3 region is CASSFDATSGNYNEQFF. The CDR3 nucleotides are TGTGCCAGCAGTTTCGACGCGACCAGCGGGAATTACAATGAGCAGTTCTTC.